This T cell receptor beta chain was sequenced in a study of tumor-infiltrating lymphocytes in primary liver carcinoma. The source material, 20-30 mg of unsorted bulk tissue, was used to co-extract RNA and DNA. Primary liver carcinoma, confirmed by histopathology, was surgically resected. V lost 1 base, J lost 7 bases, and 17 bases lay in between. CDR3 length: 16 residues. Germline-derived CDR1 and CDR2 are SGHVS and FQNEAQ. Turning to this clonotype: Its antigen is unknown.

Whole-study results and caveats: All five tumor regions shared only about 7.5-24% of top clones. Tumors had a significantly higher top-250-clone fraction than blood (p = 0.039).

Starting from around 500 ng of total RNA, TCR beta cDNA was produced with a primer in the constant region. Nested multiplex PCR, run for three rounds with slightly modified ARM-PCR, yielded TCR beta libraries. With TRBV1-TRBV30 forward primers and a C-beta reverse primer, the first two PCR rounds were run for about 10 cycles each. One entry per CDR3 protein, called by TCRdb with MiXCR from the multiplex PCR reads. The sample contains more than 20,000 distinct CDR3 sequences, around 79% of which appear only once. The chain has TRBV7-8 and TRBJ2-1; a possible D gene is TRBD1 (6 bases). Sample: liver tumor tissue from sampling region 1. The subset was: tumor region T1, superior pole. The clonotype originates from a woman under 40 with primary liver carcinoma and hepatitis B virus infection. CDR3 region: CASSLGLGRGHNEQFF. Here the CDR3 DNA reads TGTGCCAGCAGCTTAGGCCTGGGCAGGGGACATAATGAGCAGTTCTTC.